This TCR beta chain originates from a study of blood T cell repertoires in COVID-19. Profiling relied on immunoSEQ multiplex PCR, and the TCRdb table lists in-frame clones only, not all of them. The sample lists 50,000 or so clones, about 89% occurring once. Looked up from germline, CDR1 is LNHDA and CDR2 is SQIVND (reference sequence). The CDR3 spans 16 residues. The V end was cut by 7 bases, the J end by 1 base, with 19 bases between. Sequencing input: peripheral blood. The chain combines TRBV19 with TRBJ1-1, with D unresolved. The sequence derives from a man aged 65 to 79 with active COVID-19. In DNA, the CDR3 is TGTGCCAGTACCCGAAGTGCCGGGGTTGGGAACACTGAAGCTTTCTTT. Residues: CASTRSAGVGNTEAFF.